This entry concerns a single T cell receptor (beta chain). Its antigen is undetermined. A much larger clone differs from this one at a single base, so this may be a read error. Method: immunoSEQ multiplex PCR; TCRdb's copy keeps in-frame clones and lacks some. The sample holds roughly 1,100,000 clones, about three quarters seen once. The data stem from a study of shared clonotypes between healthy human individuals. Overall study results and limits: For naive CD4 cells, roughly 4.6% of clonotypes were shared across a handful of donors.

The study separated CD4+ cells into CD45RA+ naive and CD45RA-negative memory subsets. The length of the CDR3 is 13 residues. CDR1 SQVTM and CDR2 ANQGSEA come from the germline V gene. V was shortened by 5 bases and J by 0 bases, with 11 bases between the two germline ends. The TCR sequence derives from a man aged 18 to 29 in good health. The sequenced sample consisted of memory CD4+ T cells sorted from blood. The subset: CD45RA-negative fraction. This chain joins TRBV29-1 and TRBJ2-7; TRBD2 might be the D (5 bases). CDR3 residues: CSVPHEGSYEQYF. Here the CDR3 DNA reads TGCAGCGTTCCACATGAGGGCTCCTACGAGCAGTACTTC.